A single sample is the source of the 7 T cell receptor beta chains below, sequenced in a study of cytomegalovirus exposure and HLA in healthy donors. The PCR used 60 Vbeta and 13 Jbeta primers. Assay used: immunoSEQ multiplex PCR; TCRdb lists only in-frame clones, some missing. The sample yields about 100,000 clones, roughly three quarters seen once. The sequenced sample consisted of PBMCs. The receptors come from a woman aged 40 to 50 in good health and CMV-seronegative.

V usage is TRBV28 and J usage is TRBJ1-6; 11 bases are a match to TRBD1. The V gene end was trimmed by 5 bases and the J gene end by 5 bases; junction bases not matched to a gene: 5. The germline gives CDR1 MDHEN, CDR2 SYDVKM. There are 16 residues in the CDR3. The CDR3 DNA reads as TGTGCCAGCAGTCCCTCGGGACAGGGGGATAATTCACCCCTCCACTTT. Protein: CASSPSGQGDNSPLHF. Supplemented by reference TRBV28 and TRBJ1-6, the full variable domain reads DVKVTQSSRYLVKRTGEKVFLECVQDMDHENMFWYRQDPGLGLRLIYFSYDVKMKEKGDIPEGYSVSREKKERFSLILESASTNQTSMYLCASSPSGQGDNSPLHFGNGTRLTVT.

The chain links TRBV6-1 to TRBJ1-5; possible D gene TRBD1, 6 bases. Trimming removed 3 bases from V and 9 bases from J, with 15 bases in between. The germline CDR1 and CDR2 sequences are MNHNS and SASEGT. This CDR3 has 14 amino acids. The CDR3 protein is CASSDRGGLRPQHF. The CDR3, as DNA: TGTGCCAGCAGTGACAGGGGAGGGCTGAGGCCCCAGCATTTT.

The rearrangement joins TRBV5-1 to TRBJ2-2, with D maybe TRBD2 (5 bases). Germline V gene lookup returns CDR1 SGHRS and CDR2 YFSETQ. This CDR3 is 15 amino acids long. V lost 2 bases and J lost 1, with 9 bases in between. The CDR3 reads CASSLVEGNTGELFF. CDR3 in DNA: TGCGCCAGCAGCTTAGTTGAGGGGAACACCGGGGAGCTGTTTTTT.

V is TRBV6-5 and J is TRBJ2-7, with 7 bases that match TRBD1. The CDR3 is 16 amino acids. The junction had 11 bases not matched to a gene; V was cut back by 3 bases and J by 3 bases. Germline-derived CDR1 and CDR2 are MNHEY and SVGAGI. This CDR3 reads CASSYFSGTAVYEQYF. The CDR3 region has the DNA TGTGCCAGCAGTTATTTCTCCGGGACAGCGGTCTACGAGCAGTACTTC.

The chain joins TRBV7-9 to TRBJ1-5, with 9 positions matching TRBD1. Looked up from germline, CDR1 is SEHNR and CDR2 is FQNEAQ (reference sequence). This CDR3 has 15 amino acids. Unmatched junction bases numbered 2, after V lost 5 bases and J lost 0 bases. CDR3 sequence: CASSGTGNSNQPQHF. CDR3 nucleotide sequence: TGTGCCAGCAGCGGGACAGGGAATAGCAATCAGCCCCAGCATTTT.

The chain combines TRBV2 with TRBJ2-7; 14 bases agree with TRBD2. The germline V gene has CDR1 SNHLY and CDR2 FYNNEI. This CDR3 comprises 16 residues. The junction had 6 bases not matched to a gene; V was cut back by 5 bases and J by 3 bases. The CDR3 is CASSRTSGGPDYEQYF. CDR3 in DNA: TGTGCCAGCAGTCGGACTAGCGGGGGGCCAGACTACGAGCAGTACTTC.

This clone appeared a few times. The DNA for the CDR3 is TGTGCCAGTAGCCTGAATCCAGGGAATACTGAAGCTTTCTTT. It yields the protein CASSLNPGNTEAFF. The chain has TRBV19 and TRBJ1-1; TRBD1 might be the D (5 bases). Germline V gives CDR1 LNHDA, CDR2 SQIVND (reference sequence). V lost 6 bases to trimming and J lost 5 bases, with 16 bases between them. The CDR3 is made up of 14 amino acids.